This section outlines one T cell receptor (beta chain) sequence together with its context. This receptor's antigen is unknown. The library was produced with 5' RACE. The input for every TCR library was 3,500 to 4,000 ng of total RNA. cDNA was synthesized with SMARTScribe reverse transcriptase in eight separate reactions per sample. During cDNA synthesis, template switching was used to introduce unique molecular identifiers that contained a 6-nucleotide sample barcode. Amplification of TCRalpha and TCRbeta cDNA involved two nested PCRs of around 15 and 9 cycles, and each PCR was followed by bead purification. Before amplification, the cDNA was treated with uracil DNA-glycosylase and purified using the QIAquick PCR purification kit. The second PCR added Illumina TruSeq-compatible adapters along with sample-specific barcodes. TapeStation and Qubit were used to check library quality and concentration, and about 5 ng of each library was pooled. Sequencing of the pooled libraries was done on an Illumina HiSeq2500 single-index Rapid Run using custom sequencing primers and 2 x 100 bp reads. The original methods were these. MiGEC version 1.2.6 was used for UMI-based consensus assembly, which corrected PCR and sequencing errors. MiXCR version 2.1.1 was used to carry out V(D)J alignment, clonotype assembly and CDR3 extraction. To normalise gene usage, clonotype sharing and MAIT/NKT TCR abundance, the top 1000, 10 000 and 20 000 clonotypes in each sample were analysed. Diversity was computed as the inverse Simpson index with the vegan R package after downsampling to 27 000 UMIs. Paired Mann-Whitney U tests were applied to discordant twin pairs, and Benjamini-Hochberg correction was used for multiple testing. Once TCRdb had reprocessed the reads, it stored one entry per CDR3 protein sequence and supplied no DNA. The V and J calls here are based on TCRdb, not the publication. This sample's table contains about 450,000 distinct CDR3 sequences. About 2.3% of the sample is held by the ten biggest clonotypes.

The germline V gene yields SGHRS for CDR1 and YFSETQ for CDR2. The CDR3 sequence holds 16 residues, the cysteine and phenylalanine included. The nucleotide record is missing. The record originates from a study of monozygotic twins with inflammatory bowel disease (dated by TCRdb to the late 2010s). About the investigation overall: A total of some 28 monozygotic twin pairs were included in the full study, comprising nine German pairs (four IBD-concordant, five IBD-discordant) and 19 IBD-discordant Danish pairs. The search for disease-associated traits relied mainly on comparing, within discordant pairs, IBD patients with their genetically identical healthy co-twins. Each individual had, on average, about 151 000 unique TCRalpha sequences and 181 000 unique TCRbeta sequences available for analysis. Paper-wide results and their limitations: Distinction between different T cell subtypes could not be achieved in the analysis. No single strong signal or clonotype linked to IBD turned up in the results, so the idea that one exists was not supported. Repertoire similarity did not differ between concordant and discordant twins, which could be due to limited statistical power. Because patients received different immunosuppressive treatments, the repertoires may have picked up extra background noise and variability between individuals. Measured by the inverse Simpson index, TCRbeta repertoire diversity was lower in IBD patients than in their healthy co-twins. Fewer clonotypes were shared with other individuals by IBD patients than by healthy twins, most markedly in patients showing signs of disease activity.

An approximately 2.5 ml peripheral blood sample was drawn into PAXgene tubes per donor and stored at -80°C. Without T cell sorting, total RNA was isolated from whole blood using the PAXgene blood miRNA kit on an automated QIAcube. Peripheral blood from monozygotic twin pairs, either concordant or discordant for inflammatory bowel disease, underwent deep TCRalpha and TCRbeta repertoire profiling that used unique molecular barcoding. Smoking habits were recorded for all twin pairs, and individuals were classified as current, former or never smokers. The rearranged chain carries TRBV5-1 and TRBJ2-6. Sequenced input: blood. The source of this sequence is a human donor with ulcerative colitis or Crohn's disease, or a healthy co-twin of an affected twin (not recorded which). The CDR3 corresponds to CASSSTVKSGANVLTF.